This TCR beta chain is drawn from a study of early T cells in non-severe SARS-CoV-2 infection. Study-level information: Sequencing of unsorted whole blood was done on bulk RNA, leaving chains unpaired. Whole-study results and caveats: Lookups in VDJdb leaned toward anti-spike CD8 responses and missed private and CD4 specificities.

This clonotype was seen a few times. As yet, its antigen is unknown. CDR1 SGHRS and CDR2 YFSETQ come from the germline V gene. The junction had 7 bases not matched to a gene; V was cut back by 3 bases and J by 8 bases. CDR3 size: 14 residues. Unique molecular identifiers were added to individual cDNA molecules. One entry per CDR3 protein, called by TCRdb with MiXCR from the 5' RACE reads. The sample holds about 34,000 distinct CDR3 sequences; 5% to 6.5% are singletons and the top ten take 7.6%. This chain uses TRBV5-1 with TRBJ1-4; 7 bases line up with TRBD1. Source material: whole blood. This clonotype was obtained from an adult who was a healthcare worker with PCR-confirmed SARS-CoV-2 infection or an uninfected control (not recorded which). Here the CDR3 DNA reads TGCGCCAGCAGCTGGCAGGGACAGCAGGAAAAACTGTTTTTT. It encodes CASSWQGQQEKLFF.